This T cell receptor (beta chain) was obtained from a study of technical replicates of blood from a few donors. The CDR3 spans 16 residues. V gave up 3 bases and J gave up 2 bases; unmatched junction bases: 9. Per the germline V gene, CDR1 is SGDLS and CDR2 is YYNGEE. Sequencing used immunoSEQ multiplex PCR; TCRdb keeps in-frame clones, though not all of them. Of fewer than 95,000 clones listed, 90% to 95% were seen once; the top ten hold about 0.25%. The chain couples TRBV9 to TRBJ1-2; TRBD1 aligns across 8 bases. This sequence originates from a human donor in good health. The sample comprised T cells isolated from PBMCs. The CDR3 sequence is CASSASTGAWNYGYTF. The CDR3 DNA follows: TGTGCCAGCAGCGCATCGACAGGGGCCTGGAACTATGGCTACACCTTC.